The 11 T cell receptor beta chains in this list originate from one sample, sequenced in a study of shared clonotypes between healthy human individuals. The assay was immunoSEQ multiplex PCR, and TCRdb's table has in-frame clones only and misses some. This sample has more than 900,000 clones, with roughly 74% found just once. Sequences were obtained from memory CD4+ T cells from PBMCs. Documented subset: CD45RA-negative fraction. The source is a man aged 18 to 35 in good health. Some clones in this sample may be carry-over from other donors' samples.

The genes are TRBV28 and TRBJ1-1, with D possibly TRBD1 on 6 matching bases. Germline lookup yields CDR1 MDHEN and CDR2 SYDVKM. V lost 3 bases and J lost 4, with 15 bases in between. The CDR3 is 15 amino acids. The CDR3 loop is CASSFFGEGGTEAFF. CDR3 DNA sequence: TGTGCCAGCAGTTTTTTCGGGGAAGGGGGCACTGAAGCTTTCTTT.

This clone was counted only a few times. The chain employs TRBV5-1 and TRBJ2-6, with D unresolved. There are 15 residues in the CDR3. Trimming shortened V by 5 bases and J by 0 bases, and 9 bases separated the two germline ends. Germline CDR1 reads SGHRS; CDR2 reads YFSETQ. The CDR3 sequence is CASRQPSSGANVLTF. CDR3 in DNA: TGCGCCAGCAGACAGCCAAGCTCTGGGGCCAACGTCCTGACTTTC.

The chain employs TRBV5-6 and TRBJ1-1; D perhaps matches TRBD1 (6 bases). The CDR3 consists of 16 residues. CDR1 is SGHDT and CDR2 is YYEEEE in the germline V gene. Deletions cut 4 bases from V and 6 bases from J, with 22 bases between. DNA of the CDR3: TGTGCCAGCAGCACCCCCTCATACGGGGGCGACCCTGAAGCTTTCTTT. Amino acid sequence: CASSTPSYGGDPEAFF.

The chain combines TRBV7-2 with TRBJ2-4, with D unresolved. CDR3 length equals 15 residues. Per germline, CDR1 SGHTA and CDR2 FQGNSA. V was clipped by 2 bases and J by 0 bases, with 8 bases between them. CDR3 loop: CASSLFEVAKNIQYF. As DNA, the CDR3 is TGTGCCAGCAGCTTATTTGAGGTAGCCAAAAACATTCAGTACTTC. The full variable domain, its missing parts supplied by reference TRBV7-2 and TRBJ2-4, is GAGVSQSPSNKVTEKGKDVELRCDPISGHTALYWYRQSLGQGLEFLIYFQGNSAPDKSGLPSDRFSAERTGGSVSTLTIQRTQQEDSAVYLCASSLFEVAKNIQYFGAGTRLSVL.

The chain couples TRBV6-5 to TRBJ1-1, with 12 bases that match TRBD1. The J segment lost 4 bases and the V segment lost 2 bases, leaving 2 bases of the junction unmatched. The CDR3 extends over 15 amino acids. Looked up from germline, CDR1 is MNHEY and CDR2 is SVGAGI. The CDR3 DNA reads TGTGCCAGCAGTTACCAGGGACAGGGGGCCACTGAAGCTTTCTTT. Translating gives CASSYQGQGATEAFF.

About this clone itself: One base away lies a much larger clone, so this may be a sequencing read error. Other DNA sequences from this sample encode an identical CDR3 as well. V usage is TRBV10-1 and J usage is TRBJ1-2; a weak D match, TRBD1 (5 bases). Trimming removed 0 bases at V and 8 bases at J, with 16 bases between. Per the germline V gene, CDR1 is WNHNN and CDR2 is SYGVQD (reference sequence). This CDR3 spans 15 amino acids. CDR3 in DNA: TGCGCCAGCAGTGAGTCGGAAGACAGTAGGTACGGCTACACCTTC. The encoded protein is CASSESEDSRYGYTF.

V is TRBV2 and J is TRBJ2-7, with 7 bases lining up with TRBD1. CDR3 length: 14 residues. CDR1 is SNHLY and CDR2 is FYNNEI in the germline V gene. The V segment lost 7 bases and the J segment 4 bases; nucleotides outside the gene matches: 10. CDR3 in amino acids: CASNAGTAVYEQYF. The CDR3 coding sequence is TGTGCCAGCAACGCCGGGACAGCCGTTTACGAGCAGTACTTC. Supplemented by reference TRBV2 and TRBJ2-7, the full variable domain reads EPEVTQTPSHQVTQMGQEVILRCVPISNHLYFYWYRQILGQKVEFLVSFYNNEISEKSEIFDDQFSVERPDGSNFTLKIRSTKLEDSAMYFCASNAGTAVYEQYFGPGTRLTVT.

The chain employs TRBV5-1 and TRBJ2-7, with D perhaps TRBD1 or TRBD2 (5 bases each). Germline assignment: CDR1 SGHRS and CDR2 YFSETQ. The CDR3 length is 14 residues. The V gene lost 3 bases and the J gene lost 6 bases, with 16 bases spanning the gap. CDR3 coding DNA: TGCGCCAGCAGCTCGACCGGGACGGCGGGCGAGCAGTACTTC. This translates into CASSSTGTAGEQYF.

The chain couples TRBV11-2 to TRBJ2-7, with 11 bases fitting TRBD1. Looked up from germline, CDR1 is SGHAT and CDR2 is FQNNGV. Trimming cost V 2 bases and J 5 bases; bases outside gene matches: 2. The CDR3 has 14 amino acids. The CDR3 reads CASSLRDRGNEQYF. DNA for the CDR3: TGTGCCAGCAGCTTACGGGACAGGGGGAACGAGCAGTACTTC.

Concerning this clone itself: A much larger clone sits a single nucleotide away, making a read error possible. Other DNA sequences in this specimen translate into the identical CDR3. The chain has TRBV6-1 and TRBJ2-3, with D hard to call. The CDR3 loop spans 12 amino acids. CDR1 is MNHNS and CDR2 is SASEGT in the germline V gene. The V and J ends lost 4 bases and 0 bases respectively, with 2 bases between them. CDR3 sequence: CASSVSTDTQYF. The CDR3 DNA sequence: TGTGCCAGCAGTGTCAGCACAGATACGCAGTATTTT.

Concerning this clone itself: A much larger clone sits a single nucleotide away, making a read error possible. The chain has TRBV7-7 and TRBJ2-5; the match to TRBD1 covers 10 bases. Germline trimming cut 5 bases from V and 4 bases from J; bases unmatched to any gene: 4. The CDR3 totals 14 residues. Germline V lookup: CDR1 SSHAT, CDR2 FNYEAQ (reference sequence). The CDR3 DNA is TGTGCCAGCAGCGCCGGGACAGGGGTAGAGACCCAGTACTTC. It encodes CASSAGTGVETQYF.